This T cell receptor (beta chain) was found in a study of OX40 agonist ivuxolimab in advanced cancers. Germline CDR1 SGDLS, CDR2 YYNGEE. CDR3 length: 13 amino acids. Trimming left V 3 bases short and J 3 bases short, with 10 bases between. This clone was detected once. Measured with immunoSEQ multiplex PCR; TCRdb has only the in-frame clones, and not every one. The sample lists roughly 32,000 clones; about nine tenths were seen once. It was autoimmune disease history or systemic immunosuppression that excluded patients. This TCR was recovered from an adult with an advanced solid tumor such as melanoma, head and neck, liver or kidney cancer. The sequencing used CD4+ or CD8+ T cells sorted from blood, collected in a trial of the OX40 agonist ivuxolimab. The chain carries TRBV9 and TRBJ2-7; D is perhaps TRBD1 (6 bases). As DNA, the CDR3 is TGTGCCAGCAGCGCGGGACACAGCTACGAGCAGTACTTC. Residues: CASSAGHSYEQYF.